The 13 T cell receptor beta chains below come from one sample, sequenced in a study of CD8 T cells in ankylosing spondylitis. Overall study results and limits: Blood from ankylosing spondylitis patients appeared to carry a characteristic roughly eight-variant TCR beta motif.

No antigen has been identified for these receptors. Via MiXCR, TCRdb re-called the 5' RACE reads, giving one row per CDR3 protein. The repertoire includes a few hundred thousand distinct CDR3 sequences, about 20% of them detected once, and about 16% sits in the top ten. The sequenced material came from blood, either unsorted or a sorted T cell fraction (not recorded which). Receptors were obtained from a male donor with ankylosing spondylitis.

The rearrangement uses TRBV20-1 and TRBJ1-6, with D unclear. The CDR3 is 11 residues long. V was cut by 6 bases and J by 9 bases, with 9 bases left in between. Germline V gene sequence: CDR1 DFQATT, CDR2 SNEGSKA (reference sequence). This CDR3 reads CSAGSGSPLHF. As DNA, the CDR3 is TGCAGTGCCGGCAGTGGTTCACCCCTCCACTTT.

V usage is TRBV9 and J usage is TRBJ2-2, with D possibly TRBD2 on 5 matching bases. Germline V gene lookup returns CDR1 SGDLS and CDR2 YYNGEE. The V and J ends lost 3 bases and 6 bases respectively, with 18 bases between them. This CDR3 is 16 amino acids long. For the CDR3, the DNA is TGTGCCAGCAGCGCGAGAACTACTAGGTCGGCCGGGGAGCTGTTTTTT. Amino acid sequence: CASSARTTRSAGELFF.

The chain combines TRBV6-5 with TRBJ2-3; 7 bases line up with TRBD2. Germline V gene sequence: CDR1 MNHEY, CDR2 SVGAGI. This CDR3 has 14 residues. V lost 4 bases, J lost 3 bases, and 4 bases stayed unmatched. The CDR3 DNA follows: TGTGCCAGCAGTTTAACTAGCGATACAGATACGCAGTATTTT. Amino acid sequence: CASSLTSDTDTQYF.

CDR3 coding DNA: TGTGCCAGCAGCCAAACGAGGCTAGCGGCCTACAATGAGCAGTTCTTC. This codes for CASSQTRLAAYNEQFF. The V gene is TRBV3-1, the J gene TRBJ2-1, with 7 nucleotides matching TRBD2. This CDR3 region has 16 residues. Trimming took 2 bases from V and 2 from J; bases not matched to a gene: 6. Germline CDR1 and CDR2: LGHDT and YNNKEL (reference sequence).

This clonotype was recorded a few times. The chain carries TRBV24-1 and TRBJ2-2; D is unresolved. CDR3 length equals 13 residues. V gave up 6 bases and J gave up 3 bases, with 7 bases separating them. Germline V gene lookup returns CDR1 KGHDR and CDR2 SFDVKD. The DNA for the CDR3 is TGTGCCACCAGTCAGTTCTACACCGGGGAGCTGTTTTTT. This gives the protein CATSQFYTGELFF.

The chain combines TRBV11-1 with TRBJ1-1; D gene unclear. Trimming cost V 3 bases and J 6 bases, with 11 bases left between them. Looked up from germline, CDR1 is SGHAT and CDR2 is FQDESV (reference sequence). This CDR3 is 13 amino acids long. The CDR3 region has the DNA TGTGCCAGCAGCTTTGTGTGGGGTTCTGAAGCTTTCTTT. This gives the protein CASSFVWGSEAFF. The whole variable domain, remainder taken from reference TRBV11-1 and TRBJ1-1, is EAEVAQSPRYKITEKSQAVAFWCDPISGHATLYWYRQILGQGPELLVQFQDESVVDDSQLPKDRFSAERLKGVDSTLKIQPAELGDSAMYLCASSFVWGSEAFFGQGTRLTVV.

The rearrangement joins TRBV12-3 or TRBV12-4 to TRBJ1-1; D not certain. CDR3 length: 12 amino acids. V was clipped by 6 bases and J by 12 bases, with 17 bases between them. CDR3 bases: TGTGCCAGCAGCCCCGGAGGGTTTGATCCTTTCTTT. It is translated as CASSPGGFDPFF.

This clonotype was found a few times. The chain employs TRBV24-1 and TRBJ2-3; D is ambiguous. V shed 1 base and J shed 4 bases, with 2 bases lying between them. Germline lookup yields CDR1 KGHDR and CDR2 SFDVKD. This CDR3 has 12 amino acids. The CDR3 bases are TGTGCCACCAGTGATTTTTCAGATACGCAGTATTTT. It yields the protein CATSDFSDTQYF.

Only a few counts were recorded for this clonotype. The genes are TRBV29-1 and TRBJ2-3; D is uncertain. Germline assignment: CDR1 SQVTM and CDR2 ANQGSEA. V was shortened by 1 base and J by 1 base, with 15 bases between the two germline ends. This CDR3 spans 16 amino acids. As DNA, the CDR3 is TGCAGCGTTGAAGGGGTCATGAGAATCGGCACAGATACGCAGTATTTT. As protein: CSVEGVMRIGTDTQYF.

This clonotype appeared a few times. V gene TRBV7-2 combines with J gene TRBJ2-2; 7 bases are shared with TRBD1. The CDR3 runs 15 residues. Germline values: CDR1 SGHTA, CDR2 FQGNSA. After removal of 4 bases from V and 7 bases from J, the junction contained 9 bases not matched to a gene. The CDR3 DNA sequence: TGTGCCAGCAGCTCCATCTCAGGGGGAGTCGGGGAGCTGTTTTTT. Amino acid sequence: CASSSISGGVGELFF.

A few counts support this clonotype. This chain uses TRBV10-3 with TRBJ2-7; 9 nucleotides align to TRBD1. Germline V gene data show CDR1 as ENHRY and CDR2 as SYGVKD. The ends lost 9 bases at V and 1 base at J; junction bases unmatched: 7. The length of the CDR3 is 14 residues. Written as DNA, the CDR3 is TGTGCCATTGCCGGGACAGGGAAGTCCTACGAGCAGTACTTC. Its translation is CAIAGTGKSYEQYF.

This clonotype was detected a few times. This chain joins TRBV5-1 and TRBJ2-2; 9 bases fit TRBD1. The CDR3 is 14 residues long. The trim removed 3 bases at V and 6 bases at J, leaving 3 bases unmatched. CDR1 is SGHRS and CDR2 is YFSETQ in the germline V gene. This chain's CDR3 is CASSWDRVSGELFF. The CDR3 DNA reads TGCGCCAGCAGCTGGGACAGGGTGTCCGGGGAGCTGTTTTTT.

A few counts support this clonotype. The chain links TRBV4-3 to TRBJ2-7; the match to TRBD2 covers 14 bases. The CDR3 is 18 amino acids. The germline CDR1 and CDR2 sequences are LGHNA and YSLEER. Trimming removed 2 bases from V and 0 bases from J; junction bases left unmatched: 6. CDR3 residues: CASSQTRTSGRISYEQYF. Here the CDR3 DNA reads TGCGCCAGCAGCCAAACTCGGACTAGCGGGAGGATCTCCTACGAGCAGTACTTC.